The 23 T cell receptor beta chains given below trace back to one sample, sequenced in a study of shared clonotypes between healthy human individuals. Method: immunoSEQ multiplex PCR; TCRdb's copy keeps in-frame clones and lacks some. The table includes a few million clones, more than 80% detected once. Source material: naive CD4+ T cells from PBMCs. Specified subset: CD45RA+ positively selected. Source of these receptors: a man aged 18 to 35 in good health. Some clones in this sample may be carry-over from other donors' samples.

This chain links TRBV4-3 with TRBJ2-3; 7 nucleotides line up with TRBD1. The ends lost 4 bases at V and 4 bases at J; junction bases unmatched: 11. CDR1 is LGHNA and CDR2 is YSLEER in the germline V gene. The CDR3 covers 16 residues. CDR3 nucleotides: TGCGCCAGCAGCCGACACAGGGGCCAGCCGCCAGATACGCAGTATTTT. It codes for CASSRHRGQPPDTQYF.

This chain links TRBV10-2 with TRBJ2-1; 8 positions agree with TRBD1. The CDR3 consists of 13 residues. Looked up from germline, CDR1 is WSHSY and CDR2 is SAAADI. Germline trimming cut 8 bases from V and 3 bases from J; bases unmatched to any gene: 3. CDR3 in amino acids: CASSGTGYNEQFF. In nucleotides, the CDR3 is TGCGCCAGCTCCGGGACAGGCTACAATGAGCAGTTCTTC.

This clone was detected only a few times. Within the sample, other DNA sequences also encode this same CDR3. The CDR3 region is CASSPGQMNTEAFF. CDR3 in DNA: TGCGCCAGCAGCCCTGGACAGATGAACACTGAAGCTTTCTTT. The chain couples TRBV5-1 to TRBJ1-1; tentatively, D is TRBD1 (6 bases). The germline V gene encodes CDR1 SGHRS and CDR2 YFSETQ. The V and J ends lost 4 bases and 0 bases respectively, with 10 bases between them. The CDR3 sequence is 14 residues long.

The chain has TRBV29-1 and TRBJ1-1; D is undetermined. The CDR3 has 14 amino acids. From germline, CDR1 is SQVTM and CDR2 ANQGSEA. Trimming cost V 6 bases and J 4 bases, with 18 bases left between them. CDR3 protein: CSVSGTQGVTEAFF. DNA for the CDR3: TGCAGCGTCTCCGGTACTCAAGGAGTCACTGAAGCTTTCTTT.

This chain joins TRBV29-1 and TRBJ1-2, with D maybe TRBD1 (5 bases). The CDR3 extends over 14 amino acids. CDR1 and CDR2 (germline): SQVTM, ANQGSEA. V was clipped by 4 bases and J by 4 bases, with 16 bases between them. The DNA for the CDR3 is TGCAGCGTTGGGACCCAAGGAGGGGTCTATGGCTACACCTTC. It is translated as CSVGTQGGVYGYTF.

This rearrangement joins TRBV2 to TRBJ2-7, with 7 bases that match TRBD1. Germline V gene lookup returns CDR1 SNHLY and CDR2 FYNNEI. V lost 1 base, J lost 0 bases, and 3 bases stayed unmatched. CDR3 size: 15 residues. This chain's CDR3 is CASSEGGQPSYEQYF. In DNA, the CDR3 is TGTGCCAGCAGTGAAGGGGGACAGCCCTCCTACGAGCAGTACTTC.

This chain links TRBV15 with TRBJ1-2; 9 bases align to TRBD1. This CDR3 contains 17 residues. With 2 bases clipped from V and 4 bases from J, the junction kept 11 bases outside the gene matches. The V gene's germline CDR1 is LNHNV and CDR2 YYDKDF (reference sequence). This CDR3 is CATSRNRGTGKLYGYTF. Here the CDR3 DNA reads TGTGCCACCAGCAGAAACAGGGGGACAGGGAAACTCTATGGCTACACCTTC.

The chain is built from TRBV5-4 and TRBJ1-2; TRBD1 is a possible D gene (5 bases). Trimming took 1 base from V and 8 from J, leaving 12 bases between them. The CDR3 contains 13 residues. Germline lookup yields CDR1 SGHNT and CDR2 YYREEE (reference sequence). CDR3 sequence (DNA): TGTGCCAGCAGCTTGCAGGGCTTAGAGGGCTACACCTTC. Translated: CASSLQGLEGYTF.

This clone appeared a few times. V and J are TRBV28 and TRBJ1-5, with D unresolved. Trimming cost V 1 base and J 10 bases, with 5 bases left between them. The V gene's germline CDR1 is MDHEN and CDR2 SYDVKM. This CDR3 contains 11 residues. The CDR3 region is CASSLSYPQHF. The CDR3 DNA reads as TGTGCCAGCAGTTTATCTTACCCCCAGCATTTT.

The V gene is TRBV5-1, the J gene TRBJ2-5, with 8 bases fitting TRBD1. The CDR3 totals 14 residues. The V segment lost 3 bases and the J segment 4 bases; nucleotides outside the gene matches: 5. Per the germline V gene, CDR1 is SGHRS and CDR2 is YFSETQ. The CDR3 DNA is TGCGCCAGCAGCTCGACAGGGGTCCCAGAGACCCAGTACTTC. Protein product: CASSSTGVPETQYF.

The V call is TRBV27, the J call TRBJ2-7, with 7 bases matching TRBD1. V trimming: 5 bases; J trimming: 3 bases; junction bases outside the gene matches: 7. This CDR3 comprises 14 residues. CDR1 MNHEY and CDR2 SMNVEV come from the germline V gene (reference sequence). CDR3 bases: TGTGCCAGCAGTCCTCGGGACAGTTACTACGAGCAGTACTTC. It translates to CASSPRDSYYEQYF.

The chain carries TRBV7-3 and TRBJ2-2; D remains unclear. This CDR3 has 14 amino acids. Trimming cost V 8 bases and J 2 bases, with 12 bases left between them. Germline V gives CDR1 SGHTA, CDR2 FQGTGA. This CDR3 is CASSAIPNTGELFF. CDR3 in DNA: TGTGCCAGCTCAGCAATTCCCAACACCGGGGAGCTGTTTTTT.

This chain uses TRBV5-6 with TRBJ2-7; D might be TRBD1 (6 bases). Germline CDR1 SGHDT, CDR2 YYEEEE. V gave up 0 bases and J gave up 3 bases, with 16 bases separating them. The CDR3 length is 16 residues. Here the CDR3 DNA reads TGTGCCAGCAGCTTGGTGGGGGCTTCGGCCGACTACGAGCAGTACTTC. Protein sequence: CASSLVGASADYEQYF.

V usage is TRBV18 and J usage is TRBJ1-1; D unclear. The germline V gene encodes CDR1 KGHSH and CDR2 LQKENI. The V end was cut by 0 bases, the J end by 1 base, with 9 bases between. The CDR3 has 15 amino acids. In DNA, the CDR3 is TGTGCCAGCTCACCACCGATTCTGTCGAACACTGAAGCTTTCTTT. As protein: CASSPPILSNTEAFF.

The chain has TRBV30 and TRBJ1-3; 7 bases line up with TRBD1. Trimming cost V 0 bases and J 5 bases; bases outside gene matches: 10. This CDR3 has 16 residues. Germline values: CDR1 GTSNPN, CDR2 SVGIG (reference sequence). The CDR3 DNA is TGTGCCTGGAGTGTAGGTCGACAGGGAGCCCGAAACACCATATATTTT. This gives the protein CAWSVGRQGARNTIYF.

The genes are TRBV25-1 and TRBJ1-3; no reliable D call. This CDR3 is 16 amino acids long. CDR1 and CDR2 (germline): MGHDK, SYGVNS. The V end was cut by 1 base, the J end by 0 bases, with 10 bases between. The DNA for the CDR3 is TGTGCCAGCAGTGAATGGGCAGGCCACTCTGGAAACACCATATATTTT. It specifies CASSEWAGHSGNTIYF. The complete variable domain, with remaining parts taken from reference TRBV25-1 and TRBJ1-3, reads EADIYQTPRYLVIGTGKKITLECSQTMGHDKMYWYQQDPGMELHLIHYSYGVNSTEKGDLSSESTVSRIRTEHFPLTLESARPSHTSQYLCASSEWAGHSGNTIYFGEGSWLTVV.

The V and J genes are TRBV5-1 and TRBJ2-5, with D perhaps TRBD1 or TRBD2 (6 bases each). Germline V lookup: CDR1 SGHRS, CDR2 YFSETQ. V lost 7 bases and J lost 4, with 17 bases in between. CDR3 length equals 14 residues. The CDR3 DNA is TGCGCCAGCTCCCCTCGGGGGCGCGGAGAGACCCAGTACTTC. Amino acid sequence: CASSPRGRGETQYF.

This chain uses TRBV30 with TRBJ2-3; possibly TRBD1 for D (5 bases). The V end lost 4 bases, the J end lost 2 bases, and 13 bases lay between the germline ends. CDR1 GTSNPN and CDR2 SVGIG come from the germline V gene (reference sequence). This CDR3 comprises 14 residues. The CDR3 coding sequence is TGTGCCTGGACACCCGGACAAGTCACAGATACGCAGTATTTT. Its translation: CAWTPGQVTDTQYF. Looking up the rest from reference TRBV30 and TRBJ2-3 gives the full variable domain: SQTIHQWPATLVQPVGSPLSLECTVEGTSNPNLYWYRQAAGRGLQLLFYSVGIGQISSEVPQNLSASRPQDRQFILSSKKLLLSDSGFYLCAWTPGQVTDTQYFGPGTRLTVL.

The rearrangement uses TRBV19 and TRBJ2-7; 8 bases are a match to TRBD1. Germline assignment: CDR1 LNHDA and CDR2 SQIVND (reference sequence). The CDR3 consists of 17 residues. Germline trimming cut 5 bases from V and 2 bases from J; bases unmatched to any gene: 14. CDR3 DNA: TGTGCCAGTAGTCAGACATCCGGACAGGGTCACGCCTACGAGCAGTACTTC. Protein sequence: CASSQTSGQGHAYEQYF.

This clone was recorded only once. The chain carries TRBV7-2 and TRBJ2-7; 9 bases align to TRBD1. V trimming: 5 bases; J trimming: 3 bases; junction bases outside the gene matches: 5. This CDR3 is 14 amino acids long. Germline assignment: CDR1 SGHTA and CDR2 FQGNSA. The CDR3 DNA follows: TGTGCCAGCAGCAAAGACAGGGGGATCTACGAGCAGTACTTC. This translates into CASSKDRGIYEQYF.

The chain is built from TRBV15 and TRBJ2-3; 7 bases fit TRBD2. CDR3 length: 15 amino acids. V lost 1 base to trimming and J lost 2 bases; unmatched junction nucleotides: 3. CDR1 is LNHNV, CDR2 YYDKDF, per germline (reference sequence). This CDR3 is CATSRGGTTTDTQYF. The CDR3 DNA sequence: TGTGCCACCAGCAGAGGGGGGACTACCACAGATACGCAGTATTTT. Full variable domain (rest looked up from reference TRBV15 and TRBJ2-3): DAMVIQNPRYQVTQFGKPVTLSCSQTLNHNVMYWYQQKSSQAPKLLFHYYDKDFNNEADTPDNFQSRRPNTSFCFLDIRSPGLGDTAMYLCATSRGGTTTDTQYFGPGTRLTVL.

This sequence joins TRBV6-5 and TRBJ1-2; 7 bases fit TRBD1. Per the germline V gene, CDR1 is MNHEY and CDR2 is SVGAGI. This CDR3 comprises 14 residues. V shed 4 bases, J shed 4 bases, and the junction held 6 bases outside the gene matches. The CDR3 bases are TGTGCCAGCAGTTCCTTAGGGGGCGGCTATGGCTACACCTTC. Its translation: CASSSLGGGYGYTF.

The J gene is TRBJ2-2, the V gene TRBV5-4; no firm D call. Germline CDR1 reads SGHNT; CDR2 reads YYREEE (reference sequence). CDR3 length equals 17 residues. Deletions cut 4 bases from V and 0 bases from J, with 16 bases between. CDR3 protein: CASSTLKGIPNTGELFF. CDR3 coding DNA: TGTGCCAGCAGCACGTTAAAAGGGATACCGAACACCGGGGAGCTGTTTTTT.